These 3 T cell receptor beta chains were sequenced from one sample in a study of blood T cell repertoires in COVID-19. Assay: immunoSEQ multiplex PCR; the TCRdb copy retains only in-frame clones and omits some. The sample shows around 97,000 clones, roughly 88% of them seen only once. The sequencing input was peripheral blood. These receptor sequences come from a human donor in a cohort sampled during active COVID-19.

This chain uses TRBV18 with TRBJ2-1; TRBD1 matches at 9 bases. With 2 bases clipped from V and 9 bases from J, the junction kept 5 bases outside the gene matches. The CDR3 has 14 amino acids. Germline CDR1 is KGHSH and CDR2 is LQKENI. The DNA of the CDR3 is TGTGCCAGCTCACCAGGGGGACAGGGAGTTGAGCAGTTCTTC. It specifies CASSPGGQGVEQFF.

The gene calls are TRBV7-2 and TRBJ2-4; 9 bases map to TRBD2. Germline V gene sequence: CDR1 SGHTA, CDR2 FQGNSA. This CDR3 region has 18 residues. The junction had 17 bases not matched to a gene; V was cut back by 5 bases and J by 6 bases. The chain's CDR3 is CASSPSALAGRRRNIQYF. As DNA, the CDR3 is TGTGCCAGCAGCCCTTCCGCTCTAGCGGGACGTCGGAGAAACATTCAGTACTTC.

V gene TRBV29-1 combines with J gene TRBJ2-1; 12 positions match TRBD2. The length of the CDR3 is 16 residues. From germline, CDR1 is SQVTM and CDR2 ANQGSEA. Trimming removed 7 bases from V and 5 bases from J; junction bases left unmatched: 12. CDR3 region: CSGRRYGTSGHNEQFF. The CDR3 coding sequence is TGCAGCGGCCGCCGCTACGGGACTAGCGGGCACAATGAGCAGTTCTTC.